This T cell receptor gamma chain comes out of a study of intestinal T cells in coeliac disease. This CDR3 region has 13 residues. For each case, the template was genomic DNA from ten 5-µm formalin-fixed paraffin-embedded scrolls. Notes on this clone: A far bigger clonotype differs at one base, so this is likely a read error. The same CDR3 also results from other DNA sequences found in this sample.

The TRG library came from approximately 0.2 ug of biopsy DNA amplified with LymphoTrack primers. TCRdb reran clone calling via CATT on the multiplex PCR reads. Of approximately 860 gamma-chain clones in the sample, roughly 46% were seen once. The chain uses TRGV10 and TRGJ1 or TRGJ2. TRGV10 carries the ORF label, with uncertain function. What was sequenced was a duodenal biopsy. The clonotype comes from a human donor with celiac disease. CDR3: CAAWSPNYYKKLF. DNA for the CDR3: TGTGCTGCGTGGTCCCCGAATTATTATAAGAAACTCTTC.